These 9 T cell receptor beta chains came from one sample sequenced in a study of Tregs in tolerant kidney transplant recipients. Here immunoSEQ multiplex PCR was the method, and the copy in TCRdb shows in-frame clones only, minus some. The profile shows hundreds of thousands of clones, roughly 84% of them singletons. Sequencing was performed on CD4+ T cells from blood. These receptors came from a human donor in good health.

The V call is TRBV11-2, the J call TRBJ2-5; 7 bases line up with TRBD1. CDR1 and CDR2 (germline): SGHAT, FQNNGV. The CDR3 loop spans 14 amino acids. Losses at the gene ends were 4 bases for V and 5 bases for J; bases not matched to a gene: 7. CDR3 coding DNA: TGTGCCAGCAGCTGGTCACAGGGGCAGGAGACCCAGTACTTC. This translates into CASSWSQGQETQYF.

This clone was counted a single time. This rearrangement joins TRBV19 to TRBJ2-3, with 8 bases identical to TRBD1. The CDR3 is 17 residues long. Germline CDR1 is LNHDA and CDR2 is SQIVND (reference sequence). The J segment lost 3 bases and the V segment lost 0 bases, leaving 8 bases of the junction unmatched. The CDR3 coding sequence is TGTGCCAGTAGTATAGATCCGCCAGGGGGCTGGACAGATACGCAGTATTTT. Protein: CASSIDPPGGWTDTQYF.

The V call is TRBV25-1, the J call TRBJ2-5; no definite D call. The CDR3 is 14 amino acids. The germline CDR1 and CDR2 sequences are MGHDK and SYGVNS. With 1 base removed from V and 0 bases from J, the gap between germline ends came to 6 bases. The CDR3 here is CASSEFRDQETQYF. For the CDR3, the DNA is TGTGCCAGCAGTGAATTCAGAGACCAAGAGACCCAGTACTTC.

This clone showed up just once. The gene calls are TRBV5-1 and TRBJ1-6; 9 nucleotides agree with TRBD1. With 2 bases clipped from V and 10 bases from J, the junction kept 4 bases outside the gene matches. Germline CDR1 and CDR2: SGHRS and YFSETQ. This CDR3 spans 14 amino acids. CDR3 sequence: CASSFGQGRSPLHF. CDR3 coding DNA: TGCGCCAGCAGCTTTGGACAGGGGCGGTCACCCCTCCACTTT.

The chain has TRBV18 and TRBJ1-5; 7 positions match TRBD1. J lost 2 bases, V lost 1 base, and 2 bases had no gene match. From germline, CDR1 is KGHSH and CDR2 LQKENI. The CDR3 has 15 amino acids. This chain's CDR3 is CASSPRTGGNQPQHF. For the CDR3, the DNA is TGTGCCAGCTCACCACGAACAGGGGGCAATCAGCCCCAGCATTTT.

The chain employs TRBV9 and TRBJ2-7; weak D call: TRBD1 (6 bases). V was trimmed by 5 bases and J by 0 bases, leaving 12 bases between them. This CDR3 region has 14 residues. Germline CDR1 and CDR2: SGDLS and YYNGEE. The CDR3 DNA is TGTGCCAGCAGTCCCGGACAGAACTCCTACGAGCAGTACTTC. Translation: CASSPGQNSYEQYF.

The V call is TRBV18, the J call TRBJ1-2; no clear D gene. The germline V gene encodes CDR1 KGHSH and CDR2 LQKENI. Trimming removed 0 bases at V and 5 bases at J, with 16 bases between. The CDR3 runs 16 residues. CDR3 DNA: TGTGCCAGCTCACCACCCCTAGGTTACCCCCCTTATGGCTACACCTTC. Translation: CASSPPLGYPPYGYTF. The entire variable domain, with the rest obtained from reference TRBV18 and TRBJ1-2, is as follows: NAGVMQNPRHLVRRRGQEARLRCSPMKGHSHVYWYRQLPEEGLKFMVYLQKENIIDESGMPKERFSAEFPKEGPSILRIQQVVRGDSAAYFCASSPPLGYPPYGYTFGSGTRLTVV.

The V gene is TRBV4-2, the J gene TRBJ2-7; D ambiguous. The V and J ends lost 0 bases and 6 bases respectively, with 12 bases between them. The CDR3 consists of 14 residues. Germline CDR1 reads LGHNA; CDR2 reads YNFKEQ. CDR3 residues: CASSQDGPSPEQYF. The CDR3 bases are TGTGCCAGCAGCCAAGATGGGCCGTCCCCCGAGCAGTACTTC.

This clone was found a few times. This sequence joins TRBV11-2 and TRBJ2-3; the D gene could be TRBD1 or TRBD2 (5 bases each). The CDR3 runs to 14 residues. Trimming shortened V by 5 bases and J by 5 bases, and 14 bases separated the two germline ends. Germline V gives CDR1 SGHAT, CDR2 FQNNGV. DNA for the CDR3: TGTGCCAGCAGCCCAGGGTGGGGGAGAGATACGCAGTATTTT. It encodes CASSPGWGRDTQYF.